This TCR beta chain was recovered during a study of shared clonotypes between healthy human individuals. Study-level points and caveats: Larger richness was generally estimated for naive than memory subsets. The genetic and exposure-history diversity represented was limited by few donors.

Naive CD8 isolation took CD45RO-negative cells positively selected for CCR7 and excluded terminally differentiated effector memory CD45RA+ cells. The donors were adults (healthy and HIV-negative) with no recent acute infections or vaccinations. It was about 190 ng DNA, about 30,000 T cell genomes, that sorted-subset replicate PCRs used. TCRdb keeps only in-frame clones here, not all; method: immunoSEQ multiplex PCR. This sample has some 2 million clones, with around 96% found just once. Worth noting for this clone: The antigen remains undetermined.

Germline V gene sequence: CDR1 WNHNN, CDR2 SYGVQD (reference sequence). Between the trimmed V and J ends, which lost 3 bases and 2 bases, there was a span of 8 bases. The CDR3 totals 14 residues. The sequenced sample was naive CD8+ T cells sorted from blood. This rearrangement joins TRBV10-1 to TRBJ2-1; no reliable D call. The clonotype was recovered from a young man in good health. CDR3 sequence (DNA): TGCGCCAGCAGTGATGTGACAACCTACAATGAGCAGTTCTTC. Residues: CASSDVTTYNEQFF.